A single sample gave rise to the 9 T cell receptor beta chains below, sequenced in a study of T cells in Graves' hyperthyroidism and ophthalmopathy. What was amplified from RNA transcripts were TCR beta CDR3 regions. HTBI primers were used for first-round RT-PCR of the TCR CDR3. In TCRdb, the multiplex PCR reads were re-called with MiXCR into one record per CDR3 protein. The repertoire holds 700,000 or so distinct CDR3 sequences, roughly 17% seen once, with around 7.7% in the top ten. Input material: blood. These receptors originate from a young man with Graves' hyperthyroidism.

This clonotype has a handful of counts. This chain connects TRBV29-1 to TRBJ1-2, with a weak D call TRBD1 (5 bases). There are 13 residues in the CDR3. Between the trimmed V and J ends, which lost 8 bases and 2 bases, there was a span of 15 bases. Germline V gene lookup returns CDR1 SQVTM and CDR2 ANQGSEA. CDR3 DNA sequence: TGCAGCCCCGGGGGAGGGGCAAACTATGGCTACACCTTC. Protein product: CSPGGGANYGYTF.

The genes are TRBV7-9 and TRBJ2-3; possibly TRBD1 or TRBD2 for D (5 bases each). This CDR3 is built from 14 residues. Germline V lookup: CDR1 SEHNR, CDR2 FQNEAQ (reference sequence). The V end was cut by 5 bases, the J end by 1 base, with 10 bases between. CDR3 DNA sequence: TGTGCCAGCAGCATACTAGGGGGCACAGATACGCAGTATTTT. This codes for CASSILGGTDTQYF.

The rearrangement joins TRBV5-1 to TRBJ1-2; weak D call: TRBD1 (6 bases). Germline lookup yields CDR1 SGHRS and CDR2 YFSETQ. With 4 bases removed from V and 5 bases from J, the gap between germline ends came to 12 bases. The CDR3 contains 13 residues. This chain's CDR3 is CASSVNREYGYTF. CDR3 in DNA: TGCGCCAGCAGCGTGAACAGGGAGTATGGCTACACCTTC.

This rearrangement joins TRBV7-3 to TRBJ2-1, with D possibly being TRBD2 (6 bases). CDR1 is SGHTA and CDR2 is FQGTGA in the germline V gene. CDR3 length: 15 residues. Trimming cost V 5 bases and J 6 bases, with 17 bases left between them. CDR3 residues: CASSTSGTDFNEQFF. The CDR3 region has the DNA TGTGCCAGCAGCACGTCCGGGACTGACTTCAATGAGCAGTTCTTC.

This clonotype was seen at least ten times. The rearrangement links TRBV12-5 to TRBJ2-7; D is unresolved. Trimming shortened V by 6 bases and J by 3 bases, and 9 bases separated the two germline ends. The CDR3 runs 12 residues. Germline CDR1 and CDR2: LGHNT and FRNRAP. The CDR3 DNA is TGTGCTAGTGGATATGACATCTACGAGCAGTACTTC. Protein sequence: CASGYDIYEQYF.

This clonotype showed up many times. The chain is built from TRBV28 and TRBJ2-5, with 7 bases lining up with TRBD2. Trimming took 7 bases from V and 0 from J; bases not matched to a gene: 5. The germline V gene has CDR1 MDHEN and CDR2 SYDVKM. CDR3 length: 14 amino acids. The CDR3 coding sequence is TGTGCCAGCACACCTGCGGGAGACCAAGAGACCCAGTACTTC. Translated: CASTPAGDQETQYF.

Ten or more counts support this clonotype. The V call is TRBV6-2 or TRBV6-3, the J call TRBJ1-2; 8 bases match TRBD1. CDR3 length: 12 amino acids. V dropped 8 bases and J dropped 8; count of bases not matched to a gene: 7. Germline V gene sequence: CDR1 MNHEY, CDR2 SVGEGT. This CDR3 is CASGTGVGGYTF. CDR3 nucleotide sequence: TGTGCCAGCGGGACAGGCGTCGGCGGCTACACCTTC.

The V and J genes are TRBV29-1 and TRBJ1-4; no firm D call. Germline values: CDR1 SQVTM, CDR2 ANQGSEA. Trimming pared 3 bases from V and 4 bases from J, leaving 12 bases between. The CDR3 loop spans 14 amino acids. CDR3 DNA: TGCAGCGTTGATAGGGTGACGGGTAATGAAAAACTGTTTTTT. It is translated as CSVDRVTGNEKLFF.

This clonotype was found many times. V gene TRBV28 combines with J gene TRBJ2-7; no clear D. The CDR3 runs 13 residues. Germline CDR1 and CDR2: MDHEN and SYDVKM. The germline V and J ends were trimmed by 5 bases and 3 bases, with 11 bases remaining between them. CDR3 in amino acids: CASSPGRVYEQYF. Here the CDR3 DNA reads TGTGCCAGCAGTCCGGGTAGGGTCTACGAGCAGTACTTC.